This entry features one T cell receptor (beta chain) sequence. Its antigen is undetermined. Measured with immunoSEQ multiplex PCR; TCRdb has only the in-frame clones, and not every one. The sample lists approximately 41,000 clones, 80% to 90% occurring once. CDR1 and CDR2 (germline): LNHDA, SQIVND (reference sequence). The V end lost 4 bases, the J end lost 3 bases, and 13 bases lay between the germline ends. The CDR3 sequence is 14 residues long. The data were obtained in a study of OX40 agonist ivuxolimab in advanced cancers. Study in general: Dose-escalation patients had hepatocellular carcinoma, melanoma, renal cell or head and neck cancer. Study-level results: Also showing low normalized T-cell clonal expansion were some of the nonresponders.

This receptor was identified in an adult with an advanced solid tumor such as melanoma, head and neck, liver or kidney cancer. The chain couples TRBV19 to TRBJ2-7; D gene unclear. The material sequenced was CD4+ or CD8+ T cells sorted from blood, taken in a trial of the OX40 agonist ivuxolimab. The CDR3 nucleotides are TGTGCCAGTAGTAATTTGGGCAGCTACTACGAGCAGTACTTC. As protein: CASSNLGSYYEQYF.